This TCR beta chain emerged from a study of T cell changes during pregnancy in multiple sclerosis. This clone appeared a single time. The V and J ends lost 4 bases and 5 bases, in that order; junction bases with no gene match: 10. Germline CDR1 reads SGHRS; CDR2 reads YFSETQ. CDR3 size: 15 residues. Only in-frame clones appear in the TCRdb table, and some are missing; sequencing was by immunoSEQ multiplex PCR. Of about 98,000 clones listed, 92% are singletons. This sample comprised peripheral blood, obtained after pregnancy. The chain has TRBV5-1 and TRBJ2-7; 9 bases are shared with TRBD1. The receptor's source is a female donor in good health, enrolled as a control in a pregnancy study. CDR3 in amino acids: CASSIRDRVINEQYF. DNA for the CDR3: TGCGCCAGCAGCATCCGGGACAGGGTTATCAACGAGCAGTACTTC.